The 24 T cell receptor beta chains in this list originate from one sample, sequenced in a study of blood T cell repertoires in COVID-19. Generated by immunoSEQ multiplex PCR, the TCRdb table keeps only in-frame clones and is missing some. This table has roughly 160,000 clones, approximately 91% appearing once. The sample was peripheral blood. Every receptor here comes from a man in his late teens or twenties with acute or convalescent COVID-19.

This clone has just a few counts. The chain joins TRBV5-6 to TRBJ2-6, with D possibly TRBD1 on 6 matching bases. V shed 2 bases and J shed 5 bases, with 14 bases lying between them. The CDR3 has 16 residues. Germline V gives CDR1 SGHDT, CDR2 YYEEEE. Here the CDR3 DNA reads TGTGCCAGCAGCTTAACTCCGGGACAATGGGCCAACGTCCTGACTTTC. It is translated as CASSLTPGQWANVLTF.

CDR3 amino acids: CASSFPGTGVPSGELFF. CDR3 DNA: TGTGCCAGCAGCTTTCCCGGGACAGGGGTCCCCTCCGGGGAGCTGTTTTTT. The chain combines TRBV7-9 with TRBJ2-2; 10 bases are a match to TRBD1. The CDR3 totals 17 residues. Germline loops: CDR1 SEHNR, CDR2 FQNEAQ (reference sequence). Trimming cost V 3 bases and J 6 bases; bases outside gene matches: 10.

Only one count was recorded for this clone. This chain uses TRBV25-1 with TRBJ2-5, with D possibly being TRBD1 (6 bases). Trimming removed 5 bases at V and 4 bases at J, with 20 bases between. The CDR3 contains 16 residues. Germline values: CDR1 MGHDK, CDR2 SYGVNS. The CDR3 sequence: CASSSAGVGPRETQYF. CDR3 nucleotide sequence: TGTGCCAGCAGTTCGGCAGGGGTTGGACCAAGAGAGACCCAGTACTTC.

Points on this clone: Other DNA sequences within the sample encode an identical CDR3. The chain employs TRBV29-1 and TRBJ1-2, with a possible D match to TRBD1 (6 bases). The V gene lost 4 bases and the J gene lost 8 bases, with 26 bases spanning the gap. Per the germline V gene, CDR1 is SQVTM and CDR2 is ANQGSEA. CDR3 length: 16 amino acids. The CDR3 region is CSVGAERTGSIYGYTF. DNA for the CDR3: TGCAGCGTTGGAGCAGAACGCACAGGGTCGATTTACGGCTACACCTTC.

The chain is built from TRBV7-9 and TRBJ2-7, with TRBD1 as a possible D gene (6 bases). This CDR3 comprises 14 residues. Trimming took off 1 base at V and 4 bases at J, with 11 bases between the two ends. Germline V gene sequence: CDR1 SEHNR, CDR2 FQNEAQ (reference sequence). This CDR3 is CASSLVNREYEQYF. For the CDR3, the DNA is TGTGCCAGCAGCTTAGTTAACAGGGAGTACGAGCAGTACTTC. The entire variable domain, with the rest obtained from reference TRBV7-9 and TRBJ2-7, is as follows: DTGVSQNPRHKITKRGQNVTFRCDPISEHNRLYWYRQTLGQGPEFLTYFQNEAQLEKSRLLSDRFSAERPKGSFSTLEIQRTEQGDSAMYLCASSLVNREYEQYFGPGTRLTVT.

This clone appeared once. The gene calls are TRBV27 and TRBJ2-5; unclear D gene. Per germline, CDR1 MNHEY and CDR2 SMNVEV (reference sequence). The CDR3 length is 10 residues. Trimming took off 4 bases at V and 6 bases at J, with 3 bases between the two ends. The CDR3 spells CASSYKTQYF. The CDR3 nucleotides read TGTGCCAGCAGTTACAAGACCCAGTACTTC.

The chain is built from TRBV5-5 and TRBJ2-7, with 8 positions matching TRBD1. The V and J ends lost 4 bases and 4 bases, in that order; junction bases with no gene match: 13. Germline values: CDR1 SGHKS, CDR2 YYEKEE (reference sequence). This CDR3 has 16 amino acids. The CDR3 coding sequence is TGTGCCAGCAGCGTAGGGATGGCAGGGGGCGCGTACGAGCAGTACTTC. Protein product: CASSVGMAGGAYEQYF.

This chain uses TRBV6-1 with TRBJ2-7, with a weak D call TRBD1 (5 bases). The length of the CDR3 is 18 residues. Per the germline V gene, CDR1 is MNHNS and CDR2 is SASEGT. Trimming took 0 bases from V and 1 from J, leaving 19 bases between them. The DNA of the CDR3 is TGTGCCAGCAGTGAAGCGCCCGTATGGACATCTTTATCCTACGAGCAGTACTTC. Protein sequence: CASSEAPVWTSLSYEQYF.

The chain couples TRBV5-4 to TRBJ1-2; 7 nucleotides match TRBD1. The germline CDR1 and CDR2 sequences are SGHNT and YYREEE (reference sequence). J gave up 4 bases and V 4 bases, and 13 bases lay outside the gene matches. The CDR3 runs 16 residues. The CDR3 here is CASSPTAGTESYGYTF. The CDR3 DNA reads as TGTGCCAGCAGCCCAACCGCCGGGACAGAGAGCTATGGCTACACCTTC.

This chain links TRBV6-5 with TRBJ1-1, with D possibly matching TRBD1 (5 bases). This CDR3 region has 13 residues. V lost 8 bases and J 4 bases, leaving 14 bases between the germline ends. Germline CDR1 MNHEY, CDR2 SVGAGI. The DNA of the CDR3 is TGTGCCAGCCGGGGCGGGGGAGGCACTGAAGCTTTCTTT. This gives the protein CASRGGGGTEAFF.

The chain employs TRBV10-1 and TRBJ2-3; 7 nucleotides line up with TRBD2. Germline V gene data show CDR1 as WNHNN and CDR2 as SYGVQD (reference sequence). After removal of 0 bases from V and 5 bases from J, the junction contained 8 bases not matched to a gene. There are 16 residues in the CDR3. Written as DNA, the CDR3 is TGCGCCAGCAGTGAGTCGGCGGGGGTGAGCGTAGATACGCAGTATTTT. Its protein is CASSESAGVSVDTQYF.

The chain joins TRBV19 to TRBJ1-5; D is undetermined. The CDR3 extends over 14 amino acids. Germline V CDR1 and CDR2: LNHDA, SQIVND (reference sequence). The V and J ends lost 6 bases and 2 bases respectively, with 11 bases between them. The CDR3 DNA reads TGTGCCAGTAGAGTCAACCGGGGCAATCAGCCCCAGCATTTT. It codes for CASRVNRGNQPQHF.

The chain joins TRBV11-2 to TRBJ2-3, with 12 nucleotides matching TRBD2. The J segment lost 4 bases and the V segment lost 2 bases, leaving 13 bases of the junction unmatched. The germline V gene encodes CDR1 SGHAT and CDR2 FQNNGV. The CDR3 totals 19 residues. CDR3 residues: CASSLLVLAGGPLADTQYF. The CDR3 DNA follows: TGTGCCAGCAGCTTATTGGTCCTAGCGGGAGGGCCTCTGGCAGATACGCAGTATTTT.

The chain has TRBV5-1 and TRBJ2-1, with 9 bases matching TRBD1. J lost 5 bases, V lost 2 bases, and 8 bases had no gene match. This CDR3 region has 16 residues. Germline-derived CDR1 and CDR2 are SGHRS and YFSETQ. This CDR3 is CASSLSGTGNHNEQFF. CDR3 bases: TGCGCCAGCAGCTTATCCGGGACAGGGAATCACAATGAGCAGTTCTTC.

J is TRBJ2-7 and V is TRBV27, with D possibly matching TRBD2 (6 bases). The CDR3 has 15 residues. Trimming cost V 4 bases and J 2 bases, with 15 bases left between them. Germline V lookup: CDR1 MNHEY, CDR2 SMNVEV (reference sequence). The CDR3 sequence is CASSYNSVAAYEQYF. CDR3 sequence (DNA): TGTGCCAGCAGTTACAATTCGGTAGCGGCCTACGAGCAGTACTTC.

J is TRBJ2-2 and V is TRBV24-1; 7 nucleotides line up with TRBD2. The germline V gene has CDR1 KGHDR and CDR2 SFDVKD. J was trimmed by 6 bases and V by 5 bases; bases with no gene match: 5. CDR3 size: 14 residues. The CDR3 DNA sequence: TGTGCCACCAGTGCGACTAGCCGAGCCGGGGAGCTGTTTTTT. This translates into CATSATSRAGELFF.

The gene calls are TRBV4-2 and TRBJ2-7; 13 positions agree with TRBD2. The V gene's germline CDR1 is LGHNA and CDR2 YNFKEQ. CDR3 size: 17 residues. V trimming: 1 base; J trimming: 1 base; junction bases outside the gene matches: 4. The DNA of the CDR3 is TGTGCCAGCAGCCAAGGAGGGGGACTAGCGGGGTCCTACGAGCAGTACTTC. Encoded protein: CASSQGGGLAGSYEQYF.

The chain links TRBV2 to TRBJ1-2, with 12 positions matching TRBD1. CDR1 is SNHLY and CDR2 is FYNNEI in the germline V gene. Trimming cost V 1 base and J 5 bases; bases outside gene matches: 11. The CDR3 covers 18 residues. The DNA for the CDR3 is TGTGCCAGCAGTGAAGAAAGGGACAGGGGGCGGTTGGGGTATGGCTACACCTTC. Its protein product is CASSEERDRGRLGYGYTF.

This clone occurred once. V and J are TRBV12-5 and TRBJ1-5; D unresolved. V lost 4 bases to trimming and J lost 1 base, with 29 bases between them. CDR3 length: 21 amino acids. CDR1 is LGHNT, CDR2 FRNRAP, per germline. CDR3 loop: CASGSDPDFLRTGWSNQPQHF. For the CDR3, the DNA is TGTGCTAGTGGTTCCGACCCGGACTTTCTCCGGACGGGATGGAGCAATCAGCCCCAGCATTTT.

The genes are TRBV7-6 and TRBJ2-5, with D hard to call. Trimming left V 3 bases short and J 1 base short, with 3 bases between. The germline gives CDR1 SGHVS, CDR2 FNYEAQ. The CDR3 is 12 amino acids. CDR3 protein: CASSFLQETQYF. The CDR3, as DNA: TGTGCCAGCAGCTTCCTCCAAGAGACCCAGTACTTC.

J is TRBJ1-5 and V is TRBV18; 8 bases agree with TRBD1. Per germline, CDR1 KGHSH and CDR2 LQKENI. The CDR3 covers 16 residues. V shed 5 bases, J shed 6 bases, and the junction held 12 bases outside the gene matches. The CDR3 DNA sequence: TGTGCCAGCTCATCCGGGATACAGGGGGGAGGTCAGCCCCAGCATTTT. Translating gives CASSSGIQGGGQPQHF.

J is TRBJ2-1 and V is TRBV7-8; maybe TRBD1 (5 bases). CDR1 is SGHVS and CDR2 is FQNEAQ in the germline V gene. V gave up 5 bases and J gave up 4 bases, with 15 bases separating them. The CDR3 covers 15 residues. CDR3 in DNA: TGTGCCAGCAGCCAGAATCTGCAGGGTTACAATGAGCAGTTCTTC. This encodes CASSQNLQGYNEQFF.

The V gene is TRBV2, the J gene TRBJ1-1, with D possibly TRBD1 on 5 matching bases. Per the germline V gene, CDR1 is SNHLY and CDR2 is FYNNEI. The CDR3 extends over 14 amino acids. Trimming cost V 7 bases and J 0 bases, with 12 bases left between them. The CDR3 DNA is TGTGCCAGCATAACGGACACTATGAACACTGAAGCTTTCTTT. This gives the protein CASITDTMNTEAFF.

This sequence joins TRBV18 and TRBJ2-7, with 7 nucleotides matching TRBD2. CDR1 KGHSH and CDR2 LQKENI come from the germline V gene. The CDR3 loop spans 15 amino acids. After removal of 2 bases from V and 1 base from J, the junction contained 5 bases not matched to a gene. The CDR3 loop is CASSPGTTTSYEQYF. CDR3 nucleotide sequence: TGTGCCAGCTCACCAGGGACTACCACATCCTACGAGCAGTACTTC.